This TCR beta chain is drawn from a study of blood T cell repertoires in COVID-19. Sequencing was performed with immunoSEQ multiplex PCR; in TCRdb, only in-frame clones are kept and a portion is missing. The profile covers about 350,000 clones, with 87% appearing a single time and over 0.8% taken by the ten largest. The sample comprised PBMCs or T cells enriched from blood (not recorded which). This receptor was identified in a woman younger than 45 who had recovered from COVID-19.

CDR3 region: CASSRGRAAEPQHF. CDR3 sequence (DNA): TGTGCCAGCAGCCGAGGGAGGGCAGCGGAGCCCCAGCATTTT. This chain joins TRBV7-8 and TRBJ1-5; D is undetermined. The V gene lost 5 bases and the J gene lost 8 bases, with 16 bases spanning the gap. There are 14 residues in the CDR3. Looked up from germline, CDR1 is SGHVS and CDR2 is FQNEAQ.